The 29 T cell receptor beta chains reported below all come from one sample, sequenced in a study of cytomegalovirus exposure and HLA in healthy donors (dated by TCRdb to about 2017). The receptor library was made with the immunoSEQ multiplex PCR assay. A mixture of 60 forward primers for TCR Vbeta segments and 13 reverse primers for TCR Jbeta segments was used in the multiplex PCR. TCRdb provides this immuneACCESS table in a form limited to in-frame rearrangements. Some clones are lacking; in checked studies, under half of them reflect an unresolved V gene, and why the rest are absent is not known. This sample gives under 200,000 clones in total; about an eighth of them show up just once. The biggest ten clones account for roughly 7.7% of the sample. What was sequenced was PBMCs. The source of these receptors is a man aged 50-60 years in good health and CMV-seropositive.

This clone was counted only a few times. The chain joins TRBV5-1 to TRBJ2-7; a possible D gene is TRBD2 (5 bases). The CDR3 sequence is 13 residues long. Deletions cut 1 base from V and 5 bases from J, with 10 bases between. Germline V gene data show CDR1 as SGHRS and CDR2 as YFSETQ. The CDR3 region has the DNA TGCGCCAGCAGCTTGATAGCGATAAACGAGCAGTACTTC. As protein: CASSLIAINEQYF.

The table lists this clone with a few counts. The rearrangement joins TRBV7-8 to TRBJ2-7; TRBD1 agrees at 8 bases. Trimming took 3 bases from V and 2 from J; bases not matched to a gene: 3. The CDR3 runs 14 residues. Germline CDR1 is SGHVS and CDR2 is FQNEAQ. CDR3 protein: CASSFWDRPYEQYV. CDR3 bases: TGTGCCAGCAGCTTCTGGGACAGGCCCTACGAGCAGTACGTC.

The genes are TRBV5-4 and TRBJ1-1; D not certain. Trimming took 4 bases from V and 0 from J, leaving 7 bases between them. The CDR3 is 13 amino acids. Germline values: CDR1 SGHNT, CDR2 YYREEE (reference sequence). This chain's CDR3 is CASSNKMNTEAFF. CDR3 nucleotide sequence: TGTGCCAGCAGCAACAAGATGAACACTGAAGCTTTCTTT.

The V gene is TRBV7-2, the J gene TRBJ2-2; 7 bases match TRBD1. CDR1 and CDR2 from the germline V gene are SGHTA and FQGNSA. This CDR3 has 15 residues. Unmatched junction bases numbered 5, after V lost 5 bases and J lost 2 bases. The CDR3 nucleotides read TGTGCCAGCAGCCGCCGGGACAGAAACACCGGGGAGCTGTTTTTT. It translates to CASSRRDRNTGELFF.

The gene calls are TRBV5-1 and TRBJ1-2; 9 positions match TRBD1. Germline CDR1 reads SGHRS; CDR2 reads YFSETQ. The CDR3 totals 15 residues. V lost 0 bases and J lost 5; bases outside the gene matches: 5. This CDR3 reads CASSLATDRGYGYTF. For the CDR3, the DNA is TGCGCCAGCAGCTTGGCCACGGACAGGGGTTATGGCTACACCTTC.

The chain links TRBV28 to TRBJ2-1, with TRBD2 identical over 8 bases. After removal of 3 bases from V and 3 bases from J, the junction contained 4 bases not matched to a gene. Germline-derived CDR1 and CDR2 are MDHEN and SYDVKM. The CDR3 length is 15 residues. The chain's CDR3 is CASSLVAGNYNEQFF. For the CDR3, the DNA is TGTGCCAGCAGTTTGGTAGCGGGGAACTACAATGAGCAGTTCTTC.

The genes are TRBV5-1 and TRBJ2-7; 7 bases map to TRBD1. This CDR3 spans 14 amino acids. Germline V gene data show CDR1 as SGHRS and CDR2 as YFSETQ. J lost 5 bases, V lost 4 bases, and 9 bases had no gene match. The CDR3 bases are TGCGCCAGCAGCCCACAGGGGAGAGGGGACGAGCAGTACTTC. This translates into CASSPQGRGDEQYF. The full variable domain, with the rest looked up from reference TRBV5-1 and TRBJ2-7, is KAGVTQTPRYLIKTRGQQVTLSCSPISGHRSVSWYQQTPGQGLQFLFEYFSETQRNKGNFPGRFSGRQFSNSRSEMNVSTLELGDSALYLCASSPQGRGDEQYFGPGTRLTVT.

The chain links TRBV30 to TRBJ2-1; D remains unclear. Trimming removed 2 bases from V and 11 bases from J, with 10 bases in between. The CDR3 runs to 11 residues. Germline V gene data show CDR1 as GTSNPN and CDR2 as SVGIG (reference sequence). The CDR3 is CAWSYSGQQFF. CDR3 in DNA: TGTGCCTGGAGTTACTCAGGTCAGCAGTTCTTC.

There are a few counts of this clone. This chain links TRBV30 with TRBJ1-6; TRBD1 matches at 8 bases. Germline V gene lookup returns CDR1 GTSNPN and CDR2 SVGIG (reference sequence). The CDR3 is 13 residues long. J was trimmed by 6 bases and V by 5 bases; bases with no gene match: 3. CDR3: CAWDGTGNSPLHF. The CDR3 DNA reads as TGTGCCTGGGACGGGACAGGTAATTCACCCCTCCACTTT.

This clone was detected a few times. This chain joins TRBV11-2 and TRBJ2-2; weak D call: TRBD2 (5 bases). Germline V gene lookup returns CDR1 SGHAT and CDR2 FQNNGV. With 5 bases removed from V and 4 bases from J, the gap between germline ends came to 14 bases. The CDR3 is 15 amino acids. CDR3 nucleotide sequence: TGTGCCAGCAGCCTGTGGGCGGGTATCACCGGGGAGCTGTTTTTT. Protein sequence: CASSLWAGITGELFF.

V gene TRBV6-5 combines with J gene TRBJ1-5, with unresolved D. The CDR3 extends over 14 amino acids. CDR1 MNHEY and CDR2 SVGAGI come from the germline V gene. V dropped 6 bases and J dropped 0 bases, with 9 bases sitting between them. The CDR3 coding sequence is TGTGCCAGCAGCTCCGGGATTAGCAATCAGCCCCAGCATTTT. Translated, it gives CASSSGISNQPQHF.

The J gene is TRBJ1-5, the V gene TRBV2; a weak D match, TRBD1 (5 bases). The germline gives CDR1 SNHLY, CDR2 FYNNEI. The CDR3 is made up of 14 amino acids. V lost 2 bases to trimming and J lost 5 bases, with 10 bases between them. The CDR3 region is CASSESRGYQPQHF. CDR3 nucleotide sequence: TGTGCCAGCAGTGAATCCCGGGGGTATCAGCCCCAGCATTTT. The variable domain in full, completed from reference TRBV2 and TRBJ1-5, reads EPEVTQTPSHQVTQMGQEVILRCVPISNHLYFYWYRQILGQKVEFLVSFYNNEISEKSEIFDDQFSVERPDGSNFTLKIRSTKLEDSAMYFCASSESRGYQPQHFGDGTRLSIL.

The chain joins TRBV9 to TRBJ2-3; 12 bases agree with TRBD2. The CDR3 has 14 amino acids. Germline CDR1 is SGDLS and CDR2 is YYNGEE. V lost 3 bases and J lost 7; bases outside the gene matches: 3. CDR3 sequence reads: CASSAGLAGHTQYF. The CDR3 DNA is TGTGCCAGCAGCGCGGGACTAGCGGGCCATACGCAGTATTTT.

This clone was counted a few times. This chain joins TRBV7-2 and TRBJ1-2; tentative D call: TRBD1 (5 bases). Germline CDR1 reads SGHTA; CDR2 reads FQGNSA. This CDR3 region has 16 residues. V lost 2 bases and J lost 4, with 17 bases in between. The chain's CDR3 is CASSLLGSMQGYGYTF. DNA of the CDR3: TGTGCCAGCAGCTTATTGGGGTCGATGCAGGGCTATGGCTACACCTTC.

V is TRBV27 and J is TRBJ1-6; D is unresolved. Trimming pared 3 bases from V and 3 bases from J, leaving 3 bases between. The CDR3 loop spans 13 amino acids. Germline lookup yields CDR1 MNHEY and CDR2 SMNVEV (reference sequence). The CDR3 DNA reads as TGTGCCAGCAGTTTTAACTATAATTCACCCCTCCACTTT. Translated, it gives CASSFNYNSPLHF.

This clone showed up just a few times. The chain employs TRBV29-1 and TRBJ2-5; possible D gene TRBD2, 5 bases. Looked up from germline, CDR1 is SQVTM and CDR2 is ANQGSEA. The CDR3 loop spans 14 amino acids. The V and J ends lost 4 bases and 5 bases respectively, with 17 bases between them. The CDR3 sequence: CSVVRGLADETQYF. Written as DNA, the CDR3 is TGCAGCGTTGTCCGAGGGCTCGCGGACGAGACCCAGTACTTC.

This clone showed up just a few times. The chain joins TRBV2 to TRBJ1-1, with TRBD1 as a possible D gene (6 bases). V was pared by 6 bases and J by 0 bases, with 14 bases between. Germline CDR1 is SNHLY and CDR2 is FYNNEI. The CDR3 length is 15 residues. DNA of the CDR3: TGTGCCAGCAGGGACAGAATAGTCATGAACACTGAAGCTTTCTTT. This translates into CASRDRIVMNTEAFF.

The J gene is TRBJ2-6, the V gene TRBV28, with 7 nucleotides matching TRBD1. The CDR3 contains 15 residues. Germline assignment: CDR1 MDHEN and CDR2 SYDVKM. V shed 7 bases, J shed 3 bases, and the junction held 6 bases outside the gene matches. CDR3 region: CASNSQGSGANVLTF. The CDR3, as DNA: TGTGCCAGCAACTCACAGGGGAGTGGGGCCAACGTCCTGACTTTC. The whole variable domain, filled in from reference TRBV28 and TRBJ2-6, reads DVKVTQSSRYLVKRTGEKVFLECVQDMDHENMFWYRQDPGLGLRLIYFSYDVKMKEKGDIPEGYSVSREKKERFSLILESASTNQTSMYLCASNSQGSGANVLTFGAGSRLTVL.

The chain uses TRBV29-1 and TRBJ2-1; TRBD2 matches at 13 bases. The V and J ends lost 4 bases and 12 bases, in that order; junction bases with no gene match: 9. This CDR3 is 14 amino acids long. In germline, CDR1 is SQVTM, CDR2 ANQGSEA. CDR3 protein: CSVVGTSGARRQFF. The CDR3 DNA sequence: TGCAGCGTTGTCGGGACTAGCGGGGCAAGGAGGCAGTTCTTC.

V and J are TRBV28 and TRBJ1-6, with no clear D. Germline assignment: CDR1 MDHEN and CDR2 SYDVKM. V was cut by 10 bases and J by 3 bases, with 13 bases left in between. The CDR3 loop spans 14 amino acids. CDR3 sequence: CATTVTLYNSPLHF. The CDR3 DNA is TGTGCCACTACTGTGACTCTCTATAATTCACCCCTCCACTTT.

The chain uses TRBV7-2 and TRBJ1-1, with unresolved D. The CDR3 loop spans 16 amino acids. Trimming pared 1 base from V and 4 bases from J, leaving 16 bases between. Per the germline V gene, CDR1 is SGHTA and CDR2 is FQGNSA. CDR3 sequence (DNA): TGTGCCAGCAGCTTAGAACCCGGCCCCCGAGGCACTGAAGCTTTCTTT. Amino acid sequence: CASSLEPGPRGTEAFF.

CDR3 nucleotide sequence: TGTGCCAGCAGTTACCGTACAGGACAAGAGACCCAGTACTTC. Encoded protein: CASSYRTGQETQYF. The chain employs TRBV6-5 and TRBJ2-5, with TRBD1 as a possible D gene (5 bases). V lost 2 bases to trimming and J lost 2 bases, with 9 bases between them. Germline loops: CDR1 MNHEY, CDR2 SVGAGI. This CDR3 has 14 residues.

This clone was found a few times. The chain is built from TRBV7-2 and TRBJ1-1; possibly TRBD1 for D (5 bases). The CDR3 extends over 13 amino acids. Trimming stripped 4 bases from V and 10 bases from J, with 16 bases between. The germline CDR1 and CDR2 sequences are SGHTA and FQGNSA. The CDR3 reads CASSSQVVRGAFF. The CDR3 nucleotides read TGTGCCAGCAGCTCACAGGTCGTGCGGGGAGCTTTCTTT.

This clone was counted a few times. The chain is built from TRBV9 and TRBJ1-4; no clear D. Germline CDR1 and CDR2: SGDLS and YYNGEE. The CDR3 spans 15 residues. Deletions cut 3 bases from V and 8 bases from J, with 17 bases between. Here the CDR3 reads CASSAGEGVVEKLFF. In DNA, the CDR3 is TGTGCCAGCAGCGCGGGTGAGGGAGTTGTCGAAAAACTGTTTTTT.

This clone was seen more than once but under ten times. The chain recombines TRBV10-1 with TRBJ1-2; 11 nucleotides match TRBD1. The CDR3 is 18 amino acids. Germline V lookup: CDR1 WNHNN, CDR2 SYGVQD (reference sequence). Losses at the gene ends were 2 bases for V and 2 bases for J; bases not matched to a gene: 10. As DNA, the CDR3 is TGCGCCAGCAGTGAGCCCGGACAGGGGGCCGTACCGAACTATGGCTACACCTTC. This encodes CASSEPGQGAVPNYGYTF.

The chain is built from TRBV27 and TRBJ2-3; D may be TRBD1 (5 bases). V lost 9 bases, J lost 2 bases, and 9 bases lay in between. The germline V gene encodes CDR1 MNHEY and CDR2 SMNVEV (reference sequence). The CDR3 consists of 12 residues. DNA for the CDR3: TGTGCCAGTCAGGGTATCACAGATACGCAGTATTTT. This codes for CASQGITDTQYF.

This clone has only a few counts. The chain links TRBV7-8 to TRBJ2-7; TRBD1 is a possible D gene (6 bases). There are 15 residues in the CDR3. Germline CDR1 SGHVS, CDR2 FQNEAQ. Trimming cost V 6 bases and J 6 bases, with 21 bases left between them. The CDR3: CASRPNKGDNGEQYV. DNA of the CDR3: TGTGCCAGCAGACCAAACAAGGGGGACAACGGCGAGCAGTACGTC.

This clone has just a few counts. V is TRBV2 and J is TRBJ1-2, with a tentative D call TRBD1 (5 bases). Germline V gives CDR1 SNHLY, CDR2 FYNNEI. V was clipped by 7 bases and J by 7 bases, with 19 bases between them. The CDR3 covers 14 residues. CDR3 sequence: CASTTDSISSGYTF. CDR3 in DNA: TGTGCCAGCACCACCGACAGTATCTCGTCTGGCTACACCTTC. Based on the CDR3 plus reference TRBV2 and TRBJ1-2, the full variable domain is EPEVTQTPSHQVTQMGQEVILRCVPISNHLYFYWYRQILGQKVEFLVSFYNNEISEKSEIFDDQFSVERPDGSNFTLKIRSTKLEDSAMYFCASTTDSISSGYTFGSGTRLTVV.

The chain joins TRBV5-6 to TRBJ1-5, with 8 bases identical to TRBD1. The CDR3 contains 14 residues. The V gene end was trimmed by 2 bases and the J gene end by 5 bases; junction bases not matched to a gene: 3. The germline V gene has CDR1 SGHDT and CDR2 YYEEEE. The CDR3 sequence: CASSLLQGDQPQHF. In nucleotides, the CDR3 is TGTGCCAGCAGCTTATTACAGGGGGATCAGCCCCAGCATTTT.